This T cell receptor beta chain was obtained from a study of T cell responses to AZD1222 COVID-19 vaccine. The protocol was immunoSEQ multiplex PCR, while the TCRdb copy is restricted to in-frame clones and leaves out a portion. The table records 180,000 or so clones, roughly 94% of them present only once. CDR3 size: 17 residues. The J segment lost 0 bases and the V segment lost 3 bases, leaving 9 bases of the junction unmatched. Germline values: CDR1 LGHDT, CDR2 YNNKEL (reference sequence). V and J are TRBV3-1 (or the pseudogene TRBV3-2) and TRBJ1-1; 8 nucleotides align to TRBD1. The sequencing here drew on peripheral blood, taken 28 days after the second AZD1222 dose. The sequence derives from an adult who received the AZD1222 COVID-19 vaccine. CDR3 bases: TGTGCCAGCAGCCAGTCGGGACAGGCGTACATGAACACTGAAGCTTTCTTT. Encoded protein: CASSQSGQAYMNTEAFF.